Each of the 12 T cell receptor beta chains below was sequenced from the same sample in a study of siplizumab effects on memory and regulatory T cells. Sequenced by immunoSEQ multiplex PCR; TCRdb stores in-frame clones only, minus some. The sample has about 100,000 clones, about 93% seen once. Sequencing used Tregs sorted from blood. These receptors were obtained from a human donor in good health.

V gene TRBV7-9 combines with J gene TRBJ2-5, with TRBD2 matching 7 bases. The CDR3 sequence is 15 residues long. The V and J ends lost 4 bases and 7 bases, in that order; junction bases with no gene match: 12. Germline assignment: CDR1 SEHNR and CDR2 FQNEAQ (reference sequence). The CDR3 region has the DNA TGTGCCAGCAGCTCAGCTAGCGGTCCCCCCGTGACCCAGTACTTC. Translation gives CASSSASGPPVTQYF.

The gene calls are TRBV15 and TRBJ2-1, with D unclear. The length of the CDR3 is 14 residues. V lost 2 bases to trimming and J lost 10 bases, with 15 bases between them. Germline V gene data show CDR1 as LNHNV and CDR2 as YYDKDF (reference sequence). The CDR3 sequence: CATSRQGRNEEQFF. The CDR3 DNA follows: TGTGCCACCAGCAGACAAGGACGGAACGAAGAGCAGTTCTTC.

The chain's CDR3 is CASSTREGYGYTF. In nucleotides, the CDR3 is TGTGCCAGTAGTACCAGGGAGGGCTATGGCTACACCTTC. The chain recombines TRBV19 with TRBJ1-2, with a possible D match to TRBD1 (5 bases). V was clipped by 4 bases and J by 4 bases, with 10 bases between them. The germline CDR1 and CDR2 sequences are LNHDA and SQIVND (reference sequence). This CDR3 has 13 amino acids.

The gene calls are TRBV19 and TRBJ2-3; 8 bases align to TRBD2. The germline CDR1 and CDR2 sequences are LNHDA and SQIVND (reference sequence). The CDR3 loop spans 14 amino acids. V lost 3 bases, J lost 1 base, and 0 bases stayed unmatched. CDR3 in amino acids: CASSIGGGTDTQYF. The CDR3 bases are TGTGCCAGTAGTATCGGGGGGGGCACAGATACGCAGTATTTT.

This chain connects TRBV7-2 to TRBJ1-4; D uncertain. V gave up 5 bases and J gave up 7 bases, with 17 bases separating them. The CDR3 length is 15 residues. Germline assignment: CDR1 SGHTA and CDR2 FQGNSA. CDR3 in DNA: TGTGCCAGCAGCCCGGACTCTCCTGCAGTTGAAAAACTGTTTTTT. Its translation is CASSPDSPAVEKLFF.

This clone was seen once. The gene calls are TRBV7-2 and TRBJ2-1; TRBD2 agrees at 12 bases. Germline-derived CDR1 and CDR2 are SGHTA and FQGNSA. The V segment lost 0 bases and the J segment 8 bases; nucleotides outside the gene matches: 2. The CDR3 runs to 15 residues. DNA of the CDR3: TGTGCCAGCAGCTTAGCTCTAGCGGGAGGGGATGAGCAGTTCTTC. Its translation: CASSLALAGGDEQFF.

The genes are TRBV18 and TRBJ2-5; no clear D gene. Per germline, CDR1 KGHSH and CDR2 LQKENI. Between the trimmed V and J ends, which lost 2 bases and 5 bases, there was a span of 6 bases. The CDR3 contains 12 residues. For the CDR3, the DNA is TGTGCCAGCTCACCAGACGGGGAGACCCAGTACTTC. Encoded protein: CASSPDGETQYF.

This CDR3 reads CASSRDRASTDTQYF. The CDR3 DNA sequence: TGTGCCAGCAGCCGGGACAGGGCTAGCACAGATACGCAGTATTTT. This chain connects TRBV28 to TRBJ2-3; 9 bases fit TRBD1. Unmatched junction bases numbered 4, after V lost 6 bases and J lost 0 bases. CDR1 and CDR2 (germline): MDHEN, SYDVKM. The CDR3 runs 15 residues.

The chain joins TRBV2 to TRBJ1-5; possible D gene TRBD1, 5 bases. The CDR3 extends over 15 amino acids. Germline assignment: CDR1 SNHLY and CDR2 FYNNEI. With 3 bases removed from V and 6 bases from J, the gap between germline ends came to 15 bases. CDR3 nucleotides: TGTGCCAGCAGTGATAGTTGGGGGAAAGGTCAGCCCCAGCATTTT. The encoded protein is CASSDSWGKGQPQHF.

This rearrangement joins TRBV5-1 to TRBJ2-3, with D uncertain. Germline values: CDR1 SGHRS, CDR2 YFSETQ. CDR3 length equals 16 residues. V was clipped by 4 bases and J by 3 bases, with 18 bases between them. CDR3 sequence (DNA): TGCGCCAGCAGCGAGGATGGACCCTACCTTACAGATACGCAGTATTTT. It specifies CASSEDGPYLTDTQYF.

The CDR3: CASSLVAGAHYNEQFF. CDR3 DNA sequence: TGTGCCAGCAGCTTGGTAGCGGGAGCCCACTACAATGAGCAGTTCTTC. This chain joins TRBV7-3 and TRBJ2-1, with 9 bases matching TRBD2. The V segment lost 3 bases and the J segment 3 bases; nucleotides outside the gene matches: 6. CDR3 size: 16 residues. Per the germline V gene, CDR1 is SGHTA and CDR2 is FQGTGA. Full variable domain (outside the CDR3, taken from reference TRBV7-3 and TRBJ2-1): GAGVSQTPSNKVTEKGKYVELRCDPISGHTALYWYRQSLGQGPEFLIYFQGTGAADDSGLPNDRFFAVRPEGSVSTLKIQRTERGDSAVYLCASSLVAGAHYNEQFFGPGTRLTVL.

The chain carries TRBV30 and TRBJ1-2; D remains unclear. Trimming cost V 4 bases and J 4 bases, with 19 bases left between them. The length of the CDR3 is 15 residues. Germline CDR1 GTSNPN, CDR2 SVGIG (reference sequence). The CDR3 coding sequence is TGTGCCTGGAAGGGCTGGCGGCGGGCTACCTATGGCTACACCTTC. This gives the protein CAWKGWRRATYGYTF.